This TCR beta chain originates from a study of chemoradiotherapy in HPV16-positive cancers (dated by TCRdb to between 2022 and 2023). As for the study more broadly: Using functional T-cell assays on cells from a couple of HPV16-positive patients, the researchers defined candidate HPV-specific T-cell clones and common TCR motifs. The study asked whether T-cell immunity to the HPV oncoproteins E6 and E7 changes during chemoradiotherapy and whether this immunity affects survival. The candidate HPV-specific TCRs and motifs were subsequently tracked in TCR repertoires obtained from 86 patients with HPV-related cancers. The research as a whole found: In HPV16-positive patients, expansion of HPV-responsive T cells during chemoradiotherapy was associated with improved recurrence-free survival. The survival association was reported for HPV16-positive patients, and the functional definition of HPV-specific T cells was derived from only a couple of HPV16-positive patients. Expansion of candidate HPV-specific clones and E7-related TCR motifs was observed in the tumor microenvironment during treatment, whereas no such expansion was observed for non-HPV-specific T cells.

Preparation of the library involved the immunoSEQ multiplex PCR assay. TCRdb retrieved this table from immuneACCESS and kept in-frame rearrangements only. Not all clones are present; in checked studies, unresolved V genes account for under half, and no reason is known for the remainder. The sample table records some 11,000 clones; over 75% of these occur just once. The ten most abundant clones make up approximately 1.1% of the sample. Turning to this clone: Its antigen remains undetermined. No per-base quality is available; no much larger clone lies one base away.

Repertoires were sampled repeatedly over the course of chemoradiotherapy so that clonal expansion in the tumor microenvironment could be followed. According to the germline V gene (reference sequence), CDR1 reads MNHEY and CDR2 reads SMNVEV. The junction carries 11 bases between V and J, which are trimmed by 2 bases and 1 base respectively. The CDR3 holds 15 amino acids from the cysteine to the phenylalanine. Only the CDR3 portion is preserved as DNA: 45 bases, with reading frame beginning at the first base. This specimen was taken from a patient who underwent chemoradiotherapy. The receptor's source is a human donor with HPV-associated anogenital cancer. The chain couples TRBV27 to TRBJ1-1; TRBD1 is possibly the D segment (5 matching bases). The CDR3 protein sequence reads: CASSLVRGRNTEAFF. The bases read TGTGCCAGCAGTTTAGTTAGGGGACGGAACACTGAAGCTTTCTTT.